This note documents a single T cell receptor (beta chain) sequence. The data were taken from a study of blood T cell repertoires in COVID-19. Across the whole study: The United States, Italy and Spain supplied acute and convalescent COVID-19 samples. PBMCs, B-cell-depleted T cells, or T cells provided the cDNA or gDNA that made up the material.

V lost 7 bases and J lost 5, with 14 bases in between. The germline gives CDR1 LNHDA, CDR2 SQIVND (reference sequence). This CDR3 is built from 13 residues. In the original workflow: Counts of nucleated cells, estimated from reference gene primer amplification, were obtained. TCRdb keeps only in-frame clones here, not all; method: immunoSEQ multiplex PCR. The V and J calls and the clone size are those of that table, but D and trimming were determined from the DNA. The sample lists around 120,000 clones; about four fifths were seen once. This sequence was found in a man between 65 and 85 years old with acute or convalescent COVID-19. The chain joins TRBV19 to TRBJ1-2; D is ambiguous. The specimen was peripheral blood. The CDR3 protein is CASNPGMSYGYTF. The CDR3 DNA reads as TGTGCCAGTAATCCGGGAATGTCGTATGGCTACACCTTC.